Each of the 32 T cell receptor beta chains below was sequenced from the same sample in a study of shared clonotypes between healthy human individuals. Clones were read by immunoSEQ multiplex PCR, and TCRdb kept only the in-frame ones, dropping some. The table lists 500,000 to 550,000 clones, 95% to 97% of them singletons, with about 0.068% in the top ten. The specimen sequenced was naive CD4+ T cells sorted from blood. As to subset: CD45RA+ positively selected. Source of these receptors: a woman aged 30 to 39 in good health.

This clone has just one count. This rearrangement joins TRBV5-6 to TRBJ2-1, with 9 bases aligning to TRBD2. V dropped 4 bases and J dropped 4; count of bases not matched to a gene: 15. The CDR3 has 18 amino acids. From germline, CDR1 is SGHDT and CDR2 YYEEEE. CDR3 bases: TGTGCCAGCAGCCAGATGCAAATGACTAGCGGACTTTACAATGAGCAGTTCTTC. It codes for CASSQMQMTSGLYNEQFF.

The J gene is TRBJ2-5, the V gene TRBV14; D is perhaps TRBD2 (6 bases). Near its end, the DNA agrees better with TRBJ2-7, so the J call may be wrong. Germline V gene data show CDR1 as SGHDN and CDR2 as FVKESK. The CDR3 is made up of 14 amino acids. The CDR3, as DNA: TGTGCCAGCAGCCAAGATTGGAGCGGGTACGAGCAGTACTTC. This translates into CASSQDWSGYEQYF.

J is TRBJ2-1 and V is TRBV2; 7 nucleotides align to TRBD2. CDR3 length: 15 amino acids. The V gene's germline CDR1 is SNHLY and CDR2 FYNNEI. J gave up 8 bases and V 6 bases, and 13 bases lay outside the gene matches. CDR3 in DNA: TGTGCCAGCAGGTGGGTCGCGGGAGCTTCGGATGAGCAGTTCTTC. This translates into CASRWVAGASDEQFF.

The CDR3 DNA follows: TGTGCCAGCAGCCAAGATCTAGCCGAGCTGTTTTTT. Translating gives CASSQDLAELFF. The rearrangement joins TRBV14 to TRBJ2-2, with D tentatively TRBD2 (5 bases). CDR3 size: 12 residues. Per the germline V gene, CDR1 is SGHDN and CDR2 is FVKESK. V was pared by 0 bases and J by 11 bases, with 7 bases between.

The DNA of the CDR3 is TGCGCCAGCAGGAAGAGCGGGAGGGCATATGAGCAGTTCTTC. This codes for CASRKSGRAYEQFF. This chain connects TRBV5-1 to TRBJ2-1; 10 bases align to TRBD2. J lost 8 bases, V lost 5 bases, and 7 bases had no gene match. CDR1 is SGHRS, CDR2 YFSETQ, per germline. The CDR3 spans 14 residues.

In its sample, this clone was seen once. The rearrangement joins TRBV7-3 to TRBJ2-7, with 8 nucleotides matching TRBD2. The CDR3 extends over 14 amino acids. The germline V gene has CDR1 SGHTA and CDR2 FQGTGA. The trim removed 3 bases at V and 6 bases at J, leaving 7 bases unmatched. Written as DNA, the CDR3 is TGTGCCAGCAGCTTCCCCGGGAGGGGGTGCGAGCAGTACTTC. This encodes CASSFPGRGCEQYF. Based on the CDR3 plus reference TRBV7-3 and TRBJ2-7, the full variable domain is GAGVSQTPSNKVTEKGKYVELRCDPISGHTALYWYRQSLGQGPEFLIYFQGTGAADDSGLPNDRFFAVRPEGSVSTLKIQRTERGDSAVYLCASSFPGRGCEQYFGPGTRLTVT.

V is TRBV28 and J is TRBJ2-1; TRBD2 aligns across 9 bases. The CDR3 runs 13 residues. Germline V gene sequence: CDR1 MDHEN, CDR2 SYDVKM. With V trimmed by 7 bases and J by 5 bases, 3 bases remained unmatched. The CDR3 spells CASTAGGDNEQFF. The CDR3 DNA is TGTGCCAGCACGGCGGGAGGGGACAATGAGCAGTTCTTC.

The chain carries TRBV27 and TRBJ2-7; 7 bases are shared with TRBD2. V lost 0 bases and J lost 6; bases outside the gene matches: 5. The germline V gene has CDR1 MNHEY and CDR2 SMNVEV (reference sequence). CDR3 size: 14 residues. Here the CDR3 reads CASSLSRESAEQYF. Here the CDR3 DNA reads TGTGCCAGCAGTTTATCGCGGGAGTCTGCCGAGCAGTACTTC.

This chain joins TRBV11-1 and TRBJ2-7; D may be TRBD1 or TRBD2 (5 bases each). This CDR3 has 14 residues. The V end was cut by 0 bases, the J end by 9 bases, with 15 bases between. Germline V lookup: CDR1 SGHAT, CDR2 FQDESV (reference sequence). The CDR3 sequence: CASSLASQGRGQYF. The CDR3 region has the DNA TGTGCCAGCAGCTTAGCGTCTCAGGGCCGGGGGCAGTACTTC.

This clone showed up just once. This rearrangement joins TRBV11-3 to TRBJ1-3, with D possibly TRBD1 on 6 matching bases. Germline lookup yields CDR1 SGHNT and CDR2 YENEEA. V shed 5 bases and J shed 0 bases, with 14 bases lying between them. CDR3 length equals 16 residues. The CDR3 bases are TGTGCCAGCAGCCCCGGACAGCTCCACTCTGGAAACACCATATATTTT. This translates into CASSPGQLHSGNTIYF. The variable domain in full, with the rest retrieved from reference TRBV11-3 and TRBJ1-3, is EAGVVQSPRYKIIEKKQPVAFWCNPISGHNTLYWYLQNLGQGPELLIRYENEEAVDDSQLPKDRFSAERLKGVDSTLKIQPAELGDSAVYLCASSPGQLHSGNTIYFGEGSWLTVV.

This clone was found once. The chain has TRBV1 and TRBJ2-2; the D call TRBD2 from the table was never checked on the DNA. TRBV1 is a documented pseudogene. The CDR3 extends over 17 amino acids. The CDR3 nucleotides read TGCACCAGCAGCCAGGGACTAGCGGGGGTGAACACCGGGGAGCTGTTTTTT. It yields the protein CTSSQGLAGVNTGELFF.

V is TRBV7-6 and J is TRBJ2-7; D might be TRBD1 or TRBD2, each matching 5 bases. The CDR3 is 16 amino acids. The germline V gene encodes CDR1 SGHVS and CDR2 FNYEAQ. The V end lost 0 bases, the J end lost 5 bases, and 17 bases lay between the germline ends. CDR3 DNA sequence: TGTGCCAGCAGCTTAGCGAGAGGATCGGGACGTGACGAGCAGTACTTC. This encodes CASSLARGSGRDEQYF.

The J gene is TRBJ1-2, the V gene TRBV5-6; perhaps TRBD1 as D (5 bases). The CDR3 is made up of 15 amino acids. Germline CDR1 and CDR2: SGHDT and YYEEEE. V was clipped by 0 bases and J by 2 bases, with 11 bases between them. The CDR3 loop is CASSLVSRENYGYTF. In DNA, the CDR3 is TGTGCCAGCAGCTTGGTTAGCAGGGAAAACTATGGCTACACCTTC.

V gene TRBV2 combines with J gene TRBJ1-2, with D possibly TRBD1 on 6 matching bases. Germline V gives CDR1 SNHLY, CDR2 FYNNEI. The CDR3 is made up of 14 amino acids. Trimming left V 6 bases short and J 4 bases short, with 15 bases between. The CDR3 loop is CASRLNREVYGYTF. CDR3 bases: TGTGCCAGCAGGTTAAACAGGGAGGTCTATGGCTACACCTTC.

The chain is built from TRBV11-2 and TRBJ2-1; the D gene is possibly TRBD1 (6 bases). There are 16 residues in the CDR3. CDR1 is SGHAT and CDR2 is FQNNGV in the germline V gene. V was cut by 2 bases and J by 1 base, with 12 bases left in between. The CDR3 DNA follows: TGTGCCAGCAGCTTAAATCGCAGGGGTTCCTACAATGAGCAGTTCTTC. Amino acids: CASSLNRRGSYNEQFF. The full variable domain, with the rest looked up from reference TRBV11-2 and TRBJ2-1, is EAGVAQSPRYKIIEKRQSVAFWCNPISGHATLYWYQQILGQGPKLLIQFQNNGVVDDSQLPKDRFSAERLKGVDSTLKIQPAKLEDSAVYLCASSLNRRGSYNEQFFGPGTRLTVL.

This chain uses TRBV7-9 with TRBJ1-3; 7 bases fit TRBD1. The CDR3 runs 17 residues. Trimming took 8 bases from V and 0 from J; bases not matched to a gene: 13. Germline V lookup: CDR1 SEHNR, CDR2 FQNEAQ (reference sequence). The CDR3 DNA sequence: TGTGCCAGCGCCCCGACGTCAGGGGGGAGCTCTGGAAACACCATATATTTT. Translated: CASAPTSGGSSGNTIYF.

This chain connects TRBV7-9 to TRBJ2-5, with D possibly TRBD2 on 6 matching bases. CDR1 is SEHNR, CDR2 FQNEAQ, per germline (reference sequence). Trimming removed 4 bases from V and 1 base from J, with 10 bases in between. This CDR3 has 14 amino acids. This CDR3 is CASSSRTTQETQYF. The DNA for the CDR3 is TGTGCCAGCAGCTCAAGGACTACCCAAGAGACCCAGTACTTC.

This clone occurred once. Different DNA sequences within this sample yield the same CDR3. The genes are TRBV28 and TRBJ1-1; TRBD1 might be the D (5 bases). V dropped 6 bases and J dropped 8 bases, with 16 bases sitting between them. Germline values: CDR1 MDHEN, CDR2 SYDVKM. CDR3 length: 13 amino acids. The DNA of the CDR3 is TGTGCCAGCAGCTTGTTCGGGGGGACCGAAGCTTTCTTT. Its translation: CASSLFGGTEAFF.

The rearrangement links TRBV9 to TRBJ2-1, with 12 bases lining up with TRBD2. The CDR3 loop spans 19 amino acids. The germline V gene has CDR1 SGDLS and CDR2 YYNGEE. Trimming removed 1 base from V and 7 bases from J; junction bases left unmatched: 15. The CDR3 nucleotides are TGTGCCAGCAGCGTATCCGGACTAGCGGGACTCCTAATCTCTAATGAGCAGTTCTTC. Its translation is CASSVSGLAGLLISNEQFF.

This chain connects TRBV4-1 to TRBJ2-5; D tentatively fits TRBD1 or TRBD2 (5 bases each). The CDR3 has 15 residues. V was shortened by 1 base and J by 5 bases, with 14 bases between the two germline ends. Germline values: CDR1 MGHRA, CDR2 YSYEKL. As DNA, the CDR3 is TGCGCCAGCAGCCAAGGGGACCGAGTGGGGGAGACCCAGTACTTC. This translates into CASSQGDRVGETQYF.

V gene TRBV7-9 combines with J gene TRBJ2-7, with TRBD2 matching over 11 bases. Germline CDR1 SEHNR, CDR2 FQNEAQ (reference sequence). With 1 base clipped from V and 2 bases from J, the junction kept 7 bases outside the gene matches. The CDR3 is made up of 17 amino acids. CDR3 amino acids: CASSLGGLAARTYEQYF. CDR3 nucleotide sequence: TGTGCCAGCAGCTTAGGGGGACTAGCGGCTCGTACCTACGAGCAGTACTTC.

The rearrangement joins TRBV19 to TRBJ1-1; TRBD1 might be the D (6 bases). The germline CDR1 and CDR2 sequences are LNHDA and SQIVND (reference sequence). This CDR3 is built from 13 residues. The germline V and J ends were trimmed by 7 bases and 0 bases, with 9 bases remaining between them. The CDR3: CASTGQMNTEAFF. DNA for the CDR3: TGTGCCAGTACTGGACAGATGAACACTGAAGCTTTCTTT.

The V and J genes are TRBV6-1 and TRBJ2-3; D tentatively fits TRBD1 or TRBD2 (5 bases each). CDR3 size: 14 residues. The ends were cut back, 7 bases at V and 3 bases at J, with 14 bases in the middle. CDR1 MNHNS and CDR2 SASEGT come from the germline V gene. DNA of the CDR3: TGTGCCAGCACCGAACGGGACCCAACAGATACGCAGTATTTT. Its protein product is CASTERDPTDTQYF.

The chain carries TRBV11-2 and TRBJ2-3, with 10 bases aligning to TRBD1. Germline CDR1 SGHAT, CDR2 FQNNGV. J gave up 4 bases and V 6 bases, and 1 base lay outside the gene matches. The CDR3 contains 13 residues. The DNA for the CDR3 is TGTGCCAGCAGGGGACAGGGGTCAGATACGCAGTATTTT. Translated: CASRGQGSDTQYF.

This sequence joins TRBV9 and TRBJ2-7; 9 bases line up with TRBD1. V dropped 0 bases and J dropped 6; count of bases not matched to a gene: 13. The CDR3 sequence is 17 residues long. Germline V lookup: CDR1 SGDLS, CDR2 YYNGEE. CDR3 sequence: CASSVGLGGQGSGEQYF. CDR3 DNA: TGTGCCAGCAGCGTAGGTCTTGGGGGACAGGGTAGTGGCGAGCAGTACTTC.

This chain uses TRBV6-6 with TRBJ2-7, with D possibly being TRBD2 (5 bases). There are 14 residues in the CDR3. The ends were cut back, 2 bases at V and 3 bases at J, with 11 bases in the middle. The V gene's germline CDR1 is MNHNY and CDR2 SVGAGI (reference sequence). The CDR3 reads CASSYIASGYEQYF. The CDR3 DNA follows: TGTGCCAGCAGTTACATAGCGAGCGGCTACGAGCAGTACTTC.

The CDR3 spells CASSLEGGYEQYF. As DNA, the CDR3 is TGTGCCAGCAGCTTAGAGGGAGGCTACGAGCAGTACTTC. The chain is built from TRBV7-6 and TRBJ2-5; D possibly corresponds to TRBD2 (6 bases). With the DNA end fitting TRBJ2-7 better, the J assignment may be wrong. The CDR3 spans 13 residues. Germline lookup yields CDR1 SGHVS and CDR2 FNYEAQ.

J is TRBJ1-5 and V is TRBV25-1; D remains unclear. The CDR3 runs 12 residues. Trimming took 3 bases from V and 6 from J, leaving 6 bases between them. CDR1 is MGHDK, CDR2 SYGVNS, per germline. CDR3 in amino acids: CASSEVGQPQHF. The DNA for the CDR3 is TGTGCCAGCAGTGAGGTAGGTCAGCCCCAGCATTTT.

The CDR3 reads CASSLISKRTDTQYF. CDR3 in DNA: TGTGCCAGCAGTTTAATAAGTAAGCGCACAGATACGCAGTATTTT. The V call is TRBV28, the J call TRBJ2-3, with no clear D. V was trimmed by 2 bases and J by 1 base, leaving 10 bases between them. There are 15 residues in the CDR3. Germline V gene sequence: CDR1 MDHEN, CDR2 SYDVKM.

This sequence joins TRBV5-4 and TRBJ2-5; 8 bases align to TRBD1. The CDR3 runs to 14 residues. Per the germline V gene, CDR1 is SGHNT and CDR2 is YYREEE (reference sequence). V dropped 3 bases and J dropped 5; count of bases not matched to a gene: 6. The CDR3 coding sequence is TGTGCCAGCAGCTCAAGACAGGGGTCGGAGACCCAGTACTTC. This translates into CASSSRQGSETQYF. The full variable domain, its missing parts supplied by reference TRBV5-4 and TRBJ2-5, is ETGVTQSPTHLIKTRGQQVTLRCSSQSGHNTVSWYQQALGQGPQFIFQYYREEENGRGNFPPRFSGLQFPNYSSELNVNALELDDSALYLCASSSRQGSETQYFGPGTRLLVL.

This chain joins TRBV7-9 and TRBJ1-1; 7 nucleotides line up with TRBD1. The length of the CDR3 is 16 residues. Unmatched junction bases numbered 9, after V lost 5 bases and J lost 0 bases. Germline V gives CDR1 SEHNR, CDR2 FQNEAQ (reference sequence). DNA for the CDR3: TGTGCCAGCAGCCCCCTCTGGACAGGAGTGAACACTGAAGCTTTCTTT. It is translated as CASSPLWTGVNTEAFF.

V gene TRBV7-3 combines with J gene TRBJ2-1, with D maybe TRBD2 (6 bases). Germline V gives CDR1 SGHTA, CDR2 FQGTGA. The CDR3 sequence is 15 residues long. The V end lost 2 bases, the J end lost 5 bases, and 13 bases lay between the germline ends. Here the CDR3 reads CASSLGLATHNEQFF. Here the CDR3 DNA reads TGTGCCAGCAGCTTAGGGCTAGCGACCCACAATGAGCAGTTCTTC. The full variable domain, rest sourced from reference TRBV7-3 and TRBJ2-1, is GAGVSQTPSNKVTEKGKYVELRCDPISGHTALYWYRQSLGQGPEFLIYFQGTGAADDSGLPNDRFFAVRPEGSVSTLKIQRTERGDSAVYLCASSLGLATHNEQFFGPGTRLTVL.